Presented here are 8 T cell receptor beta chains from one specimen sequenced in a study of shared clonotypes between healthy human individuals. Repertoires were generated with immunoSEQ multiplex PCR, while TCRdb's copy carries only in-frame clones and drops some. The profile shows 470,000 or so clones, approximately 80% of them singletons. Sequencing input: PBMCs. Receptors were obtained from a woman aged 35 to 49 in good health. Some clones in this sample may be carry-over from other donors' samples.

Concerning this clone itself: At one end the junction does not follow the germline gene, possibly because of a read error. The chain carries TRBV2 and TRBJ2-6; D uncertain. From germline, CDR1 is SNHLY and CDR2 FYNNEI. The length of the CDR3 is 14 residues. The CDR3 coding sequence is TGTTCCAGCAGCACGGCCTCTGGGGCCAACGTCCTGACTTTC. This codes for CSSSTASGANVLTF.

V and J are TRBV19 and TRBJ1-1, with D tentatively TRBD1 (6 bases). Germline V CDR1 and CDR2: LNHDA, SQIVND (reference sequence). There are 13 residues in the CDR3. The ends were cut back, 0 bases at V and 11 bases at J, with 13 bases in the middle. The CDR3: CASSIERGDSAFF. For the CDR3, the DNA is TGTGCCAGTAGTATAGAGAGGGGGGACTCCGCTTTCTTT. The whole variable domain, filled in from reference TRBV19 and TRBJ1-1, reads DGGITQSPKYLFRKEGQNVTLSCEQNLNHDAMYWYRQDPGQGLRLIYYSQIVNDFQKGDIAEGYSVSREKKESFPLTVTSAQKNPTAFYLCASSIERGDSAFFGQGTRLTVV.

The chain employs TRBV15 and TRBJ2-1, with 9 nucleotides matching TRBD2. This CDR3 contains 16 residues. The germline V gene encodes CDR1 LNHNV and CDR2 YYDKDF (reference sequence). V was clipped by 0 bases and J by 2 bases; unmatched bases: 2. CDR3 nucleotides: TGTGCCACCAGCAGAGATTTAGCGGGAGCCTACAATGAGCAGTTCTTC. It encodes CATSRDLAGAYNEQFF.

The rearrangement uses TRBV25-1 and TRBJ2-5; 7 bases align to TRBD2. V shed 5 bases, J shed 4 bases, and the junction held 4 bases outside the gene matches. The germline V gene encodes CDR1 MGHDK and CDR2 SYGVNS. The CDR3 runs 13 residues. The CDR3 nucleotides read TGTGCCAGCAGTTCTAGCGGCCTAGAGACCCAGTACTTC. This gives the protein CASSSSGLETQYF.

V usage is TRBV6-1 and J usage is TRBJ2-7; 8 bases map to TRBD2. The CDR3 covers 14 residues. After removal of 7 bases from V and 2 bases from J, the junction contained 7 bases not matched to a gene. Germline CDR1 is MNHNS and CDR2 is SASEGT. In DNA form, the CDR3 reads TGTGCCAGCATCACTCCGGGAGGGACCTACGAGCAGTACTTC. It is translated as CASITPGGTYEQYF.

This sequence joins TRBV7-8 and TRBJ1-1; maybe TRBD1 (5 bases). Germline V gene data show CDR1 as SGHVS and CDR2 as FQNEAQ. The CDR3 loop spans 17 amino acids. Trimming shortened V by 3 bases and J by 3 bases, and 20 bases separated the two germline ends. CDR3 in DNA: TGTGCCAGCAGCTTCTCCGGTTCAGGGAGGCAAGACACTGAAGCTTTCTTT. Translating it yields CASSFSGSGRQDTEAFF. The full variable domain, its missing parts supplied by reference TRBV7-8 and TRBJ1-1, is GAGVSQSPRYKVAKRGQDVALRCDPISGHVSLFWYQQALGQGPEFLTYFQNEAQLDKSGLPSDRFFAERPEGSVSTLKIQRTQQEDSAVYLCASSFSGSGRQDTEAFFGQGTRLTVV.

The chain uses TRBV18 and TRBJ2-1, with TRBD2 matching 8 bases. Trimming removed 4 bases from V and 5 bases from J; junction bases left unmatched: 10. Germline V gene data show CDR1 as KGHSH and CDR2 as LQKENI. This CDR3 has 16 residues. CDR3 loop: CASSHELAEKNNEQFF. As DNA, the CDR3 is TGTGCCAGCTCACACGAACTAGCGGAAAAAAACAATGAGCAGTTCTTC.

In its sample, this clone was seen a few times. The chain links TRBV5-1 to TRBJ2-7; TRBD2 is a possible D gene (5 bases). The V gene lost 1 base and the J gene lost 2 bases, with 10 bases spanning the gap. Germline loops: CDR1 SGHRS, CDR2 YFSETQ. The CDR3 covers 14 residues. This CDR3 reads CASSLNEGPYEQYF. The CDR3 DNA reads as TGCGCCAGCAGCTTGAATGAGGGCCCCTACGAGCAGTACTTC.